These T cell receptor beta chains were read from a single sample in a study of CD8+CD57+ T cells in acquired aplastic anemia. TCRdb analysed the reads with MiXCR anew, one entry per CDR3 protein. This sample has 150,000 to 200,000 distinct CDR3 sequences; around half occur once, and the top ten carry roughly 30%. Sequencing was done on a sample of sorted CD4+, CD8+, or CD8+CD57+ T cells (not recorded which) from PBMCs. The receptors stem from a human donor with aplastic anemia. The CDR3 runs from the conserved cysteine through the conserved F or W. The D gene is left open where the match is weak. A clone size is listed for some rows: how often the clone was seen (once, few, many), or a class if it is expanded.

D gene: .; J gene: TRBJ1-1; clone size: .; V gene: TRBV9; CDR3 length: 14; CDR3 DNA: TGTGCCAGCAGCCACGGACGTACGAACACTGAAGCTTTCTTT; CDR3 protein: CASSHGRTNTEAFF
D gene: .; J gene: TRBJ2-5; clone size: many; V gene: TRBV11-2; CDR3 length: 11; CDR3 DNA: TGTGCCAGCAGCCACCGAGAGACCCAGTACTTC; CDR3 protein: CASSHRETQYF
D gene: .; J gene: TRBJ2-3; clone size: .; V gene: TRBV6-2/TRBV6-3; CDR3 length: 15; CDR3 DNA: TGTGCCAGCAGTTCCCTCCGTCAGGGGGGAGATACGCAGTATTTT; CDR3 protein: CASSSLRQGGDTQYF
D gene: TRBD1; J gene: TRBJ2-6; clone size: .; V gene: TRBV11-1; CDR3 length: 20; CDR3 DNA: TGTGCCAGCAGCACCAGACAGGGAGTGAACTCTAGCTCTGGGGCCAACGTCCTGGCTTTC; CDR3 protein: CASSTRQGVNSSSGANVLAF
D gene: .; J gene: TRBJ1-2; clone size: many; V gene: TRBV19; CDR3 length: 15; CDR3 DNA: TGTGCCAGTAGTATTTGGCAGGGGCGGTTGGATGGCTACACCTTC; CDR3 protein: CASSIWQGRLDGYTF
D gene: TRBD2; J gene: TRBJ2-1; clone size: .; V gene: TRBV20-1; CDR3 length: 14; CDR3 DNA: TGCAGTGCTAGAGGGACTAGCGAGAGCAATGAGCAGTTCTTC; CDR3 protein: CSARGTSESNEQFF
D gene: .; J gene: TRBJ1-4; clone size: .; V gene: TRBV15; CDR3 length: 15; CDR3 DNA: TGTGCCACCAGCAGCCCGGACAGAGGGAATGAAAAACTGTTTTTT; CDR3 protein: CATSSPDRGNEKLFF
D gene: .; J gene: TRBJ2-7; clone size: .; V gene: TRBV29-1; CDR3 length: 13; CDR3 DNA: TGCAGCGTTGAAGCCGGGACCAACTACGAGCAGTACTTC; CDR3 protein: CSVEAGTNYEQYF
D gene: TRBD2; J gene: TRBJ2-1; clone size: .; V gene: TRBV5-1; CDR3 length: 18; CDR3 DNA: TGCGCCAGCAGCTCCCCGAACTTTGCTAGCGGGGCCCCCTATGAGCAGTTCTTC; CDR3 protein: CASSSPNFASGAPYEQFF
D gene: TRBD1; J gene: TRBJ1-1; clone size: many; V gene: TRBV19; CDR3 length: 14; CDR3 DNA: TGTGCCAGTAGTGCGGGACAGGAGAACACTGAAGCTTTCTTT; CDR3 protein: CASSAGQENTEAFF
D gene: TRBD2; J gene: TRBJ2-5; clone size: .; V gene: TRBV6-2/TRBV6-3; CDR3 length: 17; CDR3 DNA: TGTGCCAGCAGTTACTCGAGAACCACTAGCGGAGAAGAGACCCAGTACTTC; CDR3 protein: CASSYSRTTSGEETQYF
D gene: .; J gene: TRBJ1-1; clone size: many; V gene: TRBV7-3; CDR3 length: 14; CDR3 DNA: TGTGCCAGCAGCACAGGACTTGGACAGAGTGAAGCTTTCTTT; CDR3 protein: CASSTGLGQSEAFF
D gene: .; J gene: TRBJ2-3; clone size: few; V gene: TRBV7-3; CDR3 length: 10; CDR3 DNA: TGTGCCAGCAGCCCAGATGGGCAGTATTTT; CDR3 protein: CASSPDGQYF
D gene: .; J gene: TRBJ2-1; clone size: many; V gene: TRBV5-1; CDR3 length: 15; CDR3 DNA: TGCGCCAGCAGCTTGGAGTTCGCGGCGCAGGATGAGCAGTTCTTC; CDR3 protein: CASSLEFAAQDEQFF
D gene: .; J gene: TRBJ1-2; clone size: .; V gene: TRBV7-9; CDR3 length: 15; CDR3 DNA: TGTGCCAGCAGCTCTTCCGGTGAGGGGTACTATGGCTACACCTTC; CDR3 protein: CASSSSGEGYYGYTF
D gene: .; J gene: TRBJ1-2; clone size: few; V gene: TRBV28; CDR3 length: 15; CDR3 DNA: TGTGCCAGCAGCTTCCCAGCGGGTCCTAACTATGGCTACACCTTC; CDR3 protein: CASSFPAGPNYGYTF
D gene: .; J gene: TRBJ2-7; clone size: many; V gene: TRBV5-5; CDR3 length: 12; CDR3 DNA: TGTGCCAGCAGCCAGACAGTCTACGAGCAGTACTTC; CDR3 protein: CASSQTVYEQYF
D gene: TRBD1; J gene: TRBJ1-6; clone size: .; V gene: TRBV7-9; CDR3 length: 14; CDR3 DNA: TGTGCCAGCAGCCAAGGACAGGTTTCGACACCCCTCCACTTT; CDR3 protein: CASSQGQVSTPLHF
D gene: .; J gene: TRBJ2-1; clone size: .; V gene: TRBV2; CDR3 length: 14; CDR3 DNA: TGTGCCAGCAACCGCGGGACACCTCCCGATGAGCAGTTCTTC; CDR3 protein: CASNRGTPPDEQFF
D gene: TRBD1; J gene: TRBJ2-3; clone size: many; V gene: TRBV11-3; CDR3 length: 14; CDR3 DNA: TGTGCCAGCAGCCCACCACAGGGGGTCGATACGCAGTATTTT; CDR3 protein: CASSPPQGVDTQYF
D gene: TRBD1; J gene: TRBJ2-7; clone size: .; V gene: TRBV5-1; CDR3 length: 14; CDR3 DNA: TGCGCCAGCAGCTCGGGGACAGGGGTATACGAGCAGTACTTC; CDR3 protein: CASSSGTGVYEQYF
D gene: .; J gene: TRBJ1-1; clone size: .; V gene: TRBV7-2; CDR3 length: 11; CDR3 DNA: TGTGCCAGCAGCTTTGGCAGGGCAGCTTTCTTT; CDR3 protein: CASSFGRAAFF
D gene: .; J gene: TRBJ2-1; clone size: many; V gene: TRBV25-1; CDR3 length: 14; CDR3 DNA: TGTGCCAGCAGTGTAGCAGCCTCCTACAATGAGCAGTTCTTC; CDR3 protein: CASSVAASYNEQFF
D gene: TRBD1; J gene: TRBJ2-7; clone size: .; V gene: TRBV2; CDR3 length: 13; CDR3 DNA: TGTGCCAGCAGGAAGGGGGCCGAATACGAGCAGTACTTC; CDR3 protein: CASRKGAEYEQYF
D gene: TRBD2; J gene: TRBJ2-1; clone size: many; V gene: TRBV10-2; CDR3 length: 18; CDR3 DNA: TGCGCCAGCAGTCCGGGGACTAGCGGGAGGAGAGGCTACAATGAGCAGTTCTTC; CDR3 protein: CASSPGTSGRRGYNEQFF
D gene: TRBD2; J gene: TRBJ2-1; clone size: .; V gene: TRBV24-1; CDR3 length: 17; CDR3 DNA: TGTGCCACCAGTGAAAAGGGGTCGGGACTAGCGGGCAATGAGCAGTTCTTC; CDR3 protein: CATSEKGSGLAGNEQFF